These 16 T cell receptor beta chains were sequenced from one sample in a study of blood T cell repertoires in COVID-19. Data came from immunoSEQ multiplex PCR; TCRdb stores just in-frame clones and leaves some out. Of under 110,000 clones in the sample, approximately 80% were seen once. Sequenced sample: peripheral blood. Receptors were obtained from a woman aged 55 to 70 with acute or convalescent COVID-19.

V and J are TRBV30 and TRBJ1-1; D gene uncertain. The CDR3 has 11 amino acids. Trimming took off 5 bases at V and 5 bases at J, with 9 bases between the two ends. Germline lookup yields CDR1 GTSNPN and CDR2 SVGIG (reference sequence). In nucleotides, the CDR3 is TGTGCCTGGTCTGCAGTTACTGAAGCTTTCTTT. Its translation: CAWSAVTEAFF. The full variable domain, completed using reference TRBV30 and TRBJ1-1, is SQTIHQWPATLVQPVGSPLSLECTVEGTSNPNLYWYRQAAGRGLQLLFYSVGIGQISSEVPQNLSASRPQDRQFILSSKKLLLSDSGFYLCAWSAVTEAFFGQGTRLTVV.

The chain joins TRBV28 to TRBJ1-5, with D tentatively TRBD1 (5 bases). Germline loops: CDR1 MDHEN, CDR2 SYDVKM. V lost 0 bases and J lost 7, with 10 bases in between. This CDR3 contains 14 residues. CDR3 protein: CASSLWAGNQPQHF. In DNA, the CDR3 is TGTGCCAGCAGTTTATGGGCAGGGAACCAGCCCCAGCATTTT.

This clone was observed once. V and J are TRBV5-1 and TRBJ2-5; maybe TRBD1 (5 bases). CDR1 SGHRS and CDR2 YFSETQ come from the germline V gene. With 4 bases removed from V and 2 bases from J, the gap between germline ends came to 18 bases. CDR3 size: 16 residues. CDR3 protein: CASSDQGLGQQETQYF. In DNA, the CDR3 is TGCGCCAGCAGCGACCAGGGTTTGGGTCAACAAGAGACCCAGTACTTC. Full variable domain (outside the CDR3, taken from reference TRBV5-1 and TRBJ2-5): KAGVTQTPRYLIKTRGQQVTLSCSPISGHRSVSWYQQTPGQGLQFLFEYFSETQRNKGNFPGRFSGRQFSNSRSEMNVSTLELGDSALYLCASSDQGLGQQETQYFGPGTRLLVL.

The rearrangement joins TRBV9 to TRBJ1-2; the match to TRBD1 covers 10 bases. The CDR3 is 13 amino acids. Germline values: CDR1 SGDLS, CDR2 YYNGEE. After removal of 3 bases from V and 8 bases from J, the junction contained 4 bases not matched to a gene. DNA for the CDR3: TGTGCCAGCAGCGAGGGGACAGGGGACGGCTACACCTTC. It translates to CASSEGTGDGYTF. Supplemented by reference TRBV9 and TRBJ1-2, the full variable domain reads DSGVTQTPKHLITATGQRVTLRCSPRSGDLSVYWYQQSLDQGLQFLIQYYNGEERAKGNILERFSAQQFPDLHSELNLSSLELGDSALYFCASSEGTGDGYTFGSGTRLTVV.

The V and J genes are TRBV2 and TRBJ1-6; 8 bases align to TRBD1. CDR3 length equals 12 residues. Germline V gene lookup returns CDR1 SNHLY and CDR2 FYNNEI. The V and J ends lost 8 bases and 9 bases, in that order; junction bases with no gene match: 3. The CDR3 DNA reads TGTGCCAGCCGGGACAGGTTTTCACCCCTCCACTTT. Translating it yields CASRDRFSPLHF.

This chain links TRBV28 with TRBJ2-1; D unresolved. The CDR3 runs to 11 residues. Germline CDR1 and CDR2: MDHEN and SYDVKM. Trimming removed 5 bases from V and 11 bases from J, with 10 bases in between. The CDR3 region is CASSPSRKQFF. In DNA, the CDR3 is TGTGCCAGCAGTCCCTCTAGAAAGCAGTTCTTC.

This chain connects TRBV5-1 to TRBJ2-3; 15 bases are a match to TRBD2. The germline gives CDR1 SGHRS, CDR2 YFSETQ. With V trimmed by 4 bases and J by 3 bases, 6 bases remained unmatched. The CDR3 is 17 residues long. In DNA, the CDR3 is TGCGCCAGCAGCCGTGGGACTAGCGGGGGGACGACAGATACGCAGTATTTT. It encodes CASSRGTSGGTTDTQYF.

This clone appeared a few times. The rearrangement links TRBV7-9 to TRBJ1-6; D unclear. This CDR3 comprises 14 residues. CDR1 and CDR2 from the germline V gene are SEHNR and FQNEAQ (reference sequence). V was cut by 1 base and J by 9 bases, with 10 bases left in between. The CDR3 loop is CASSLGGVGSPLHF. CDR3 nucleotides: TGTGCCAGCAGCTTAGGGGGAGTTGGTTCACCCCTCCACTTT.

The chain couples TRBV12-3 or TRBV12-4 to TRBJ2-1; tentative D call: TRBD2 (5 bases). The CDR3 is made up of 12 amino acids. Trimming left V 6 bases short and J 6 bases short, with 9 bases between. As DNA, the CDR3 is TGTGCCAGCAGCGAAGGGAGCAATGAGCAGTTCTTC. Its protein product is CASSEGSNEQFF.

The rearrangement links TRBV29-1 to TRBJ2-7, with D uncertain. The CDR3 is 13 residues long. Trimming took 4 bases from V and 4 from J, leaving 14 bases between them. CDR1 and CDR2 from the germline V gene are SQVTM and ANQGSEA. Here the CDR3 reads CSVVITPRYEQYF. The CDR3 DNA follows: TGCAGCGTTGTGATCACCCCGAGATACGAGCAGTACTTC.

This clone was recorded only once. The chain employs TRBV2 and TRBJ1-1; 12 nucleotides match TRBD1. The CDR3 runs to 18 residues. Germline loops: CDR1 SNHLY, CDR2 FYNNEI. V was pared by 7 bases and J by 5 bases, with 17 bases of the junction left unmatched. The CDR3 spells CASNGRVWDRGRWTEAFF. In DNA form, the CDR3 reads TGTGCCAGCAACGGTAGGGTGTGGGACAGGGGGCGCTGGACTGAAGCTTTCTTT.

V gene TRBV3-1 (or the pseudogene TRBV3-2) combines with J gene TRBJ2-7, with 12 bases identical to TRBD2. Germline CDR1 and CDR2: LGHDT and YNNKEL (reference sequence). The CDR3 length is 17 residues. Trimming removed 0 bases from V and 2 bases from J; junction bases left unmatched: 5. The CDR3 coding sequence is TGTGCCAGCAGCCAAGACCTAGCGGGAGGGCCCGCCTACGAGCAGTACTTC. Its translation is CASSQDLAGGPAYEQYF.

The chain uses TRBV7-9 and TRBJ1-1, with no clear D. Germline V gene data show CDR1 as SEHNR and CDR2 as FQNEAQ (reference sequence). V lost 1 base and J 4 bases, leaving 7 bases between the germline ends. The CDR3 is 13 residues long. CDR3 amino acids: CASSLESGTEAFF. The CDR3, as DNA: TGTGCCAGCAGCTTAGAGTCCGGCACTGAAGCTTTCTTT.

The rearrangement links TRBV5-8 to TRBJ2-7; D call uncertain. The CDR3 loop spans 14 amino acids. V was shortened by 1 base and J by 4 bases, with 12 bases between the two germline ends. Per germline, CDR1 SGHTS and CDR2 YDEGEE. CDR3 in amino acids: CASSLSGPNYEQYF. In DNA, the CDR3 is TGTGCCAGCAGCTTGTCAGGCCCGAATTACGAGCAGTACTTC.

The CDR3 is CAISVSGLTQYF. CDR3 bases: TGTGCCATCAGTGTATCCGGACTTACGCAGTATTTT. The rearrangement uses TRBV10-3 and TRBJ2-3; tentatively, D is TRBD2 (5 bases). The ends were cut back, 4 bases at V and 8 bases at J, with 10 bases in the middle. CDR1 is ENHRY and CDR2 is SYGVKD in the germline V gene. The CDR3 contains 12 residues.

The gene calls are TRBV5-1 and TRBJ1-1, with 8 nucleotides matching TRBD1. This CDR3 contains 16 residues. In germline, CDR1 is SGHRS, CDR2 YFSETQ. The ends lost 0 bases at V and 1 base at J; junction bases unmatched: 5. This CDR3 reads CASSLDTTGANTEAFF. The CDR3 nucleotides read TGCGCCAGCAGCTTGGATACGACAGGGGCGAACACTGAAGCTTTCTTT. The complete variable domain, with remaining parts taken from reference TRBV5-1 and TRBJ1-1, reads KAGVTQTPRYLIKTRGQQVTLSCSPISGHRSVSWYQQTPGQGLQFLFEYFSETQRNKGNFPGRFSGRQFSNSRSEMNVSTLELGDSALYLCASSLDTTGANTEAFFGQGTRLTVV.